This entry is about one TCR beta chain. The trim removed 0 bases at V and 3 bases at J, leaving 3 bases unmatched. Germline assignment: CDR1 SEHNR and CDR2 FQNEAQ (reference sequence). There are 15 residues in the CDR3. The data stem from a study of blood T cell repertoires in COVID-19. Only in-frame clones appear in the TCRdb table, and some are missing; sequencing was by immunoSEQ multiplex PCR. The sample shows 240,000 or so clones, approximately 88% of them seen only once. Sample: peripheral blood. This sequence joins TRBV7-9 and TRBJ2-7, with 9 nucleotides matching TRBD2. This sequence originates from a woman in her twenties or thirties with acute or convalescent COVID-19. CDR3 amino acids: CASSLAAGGLYEQYF. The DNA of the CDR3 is TGTGCCAGCAGCTTAGCCGCGGGAGGGCTCTACGAGCAGTACTTC. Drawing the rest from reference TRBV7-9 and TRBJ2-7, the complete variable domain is DTGVSQNPRHKITKRGQNVTFRCDPISEHNRLYWYRQTLGQGPEFLTYFQNEAQLEKSRLLSDRFSAERPKGSFSTLEIQRTEQGDSAMYLCASSLAAGGLYEQYFGPGTRLTVT.